The clone carrying this T cell receptor beta chain was detected a few times. Its matching antigen is unknown. These data originate in a study of shared clonotypes between healthy human individuals. Regarding the study as a whole: Clonotypes shared by all four sorted-subset donors had higher generation probabilities than non-shared clonotypes. An effect of sequencing depth on clonotype sharing among donors was expected.

This CDR3 has 15 residues. The germline gives CDR1 WNHNN, CDR2 SYGVQD (reference sequence). V was shortened by 5 bases and J by 4 bases, with 17 bases between the two germline ends. Assay used: immunoSEQ multiplex PCR; TCRdb lists only in-frame clones, some missing. The table lists almost 750,000 clones, approximately 77% of them singletons. The chain is built from TRBV10-1 and TRBJ1-2; no clear D. The receptor comes from a woman between 25 and 40 years old in good health. Material: memory CD4+ T cells sorted from blood. The subset: CD45RA-negative fraction. The CDR3 region has the DNA TGCGCCAGCAGTAAGATGGCAGGCCATTTCTATGGCTACACCTTC. Amino acid sequence: CASSKMAGHFYGYTF.